This TCR beta chain is drawn from a study of T cell repertoires in cytomegalovirus infection. Across the whole study: HLA-B-restricted CMV epitopes that are well studied, plus recently identified HLA-C-restricted ones, were used by the study. It was the public TCR beta signatures that indicated both CMV infection and matching HLA type. General observations from the study: Based on cumulative public TCR beta family frequency, carriers of CMV plus the relevant HLA were identified. HLA-C-restricted, CMV-specific TCR beta clonotypes were dominant ex vivo.

This CDR3 comprises 17 residues. CDR1 and CDR2 (germline): SGHVS, FQNEAQ. About this clonotype: The antigen is not known. Being one base from a much bigger clone, this may be a read error.

One entry per CDR3 protein, called by TCRdb with MiXCR from the reads. The sample has tens of thousands of distinct CDR3 sequences; about a fifth are singletons. The origin of this receptor is a human donor in good health (CMV status not recorded). Some clones in this sample may be carry-over from other donors' samples. This material consisted of CD8+ T cells from cultured PBMCs, taken from culture after CMV antigen stimulation. The V call is TRBV7-8, the J call TRBJ2-4, with TRBD2 matching 9 bases. CDR3 sequence (DNA): TGTGCCAGCAGCCCCACCGGGACTAGCTCCTCCAAAAACAGTCAGTACTTC. Amino acid sequence: CASSPTGTSSSKNSQYF.